This TCR beta chain stems from a study of cytotoxic CD8 clonotypes in ibrutinib-treated CLL. Libraries were prepared by immunoSEQ multiplex PCR; TCRdb keeps only in-frame clonotypes and omits some of them. This sample has about 140,000 clones; roughly 80% occur once, and the top ten carry 25% to 30%. CDR3 length equals 10 residues. Looked up from germline, CDR1 is SQVTM and CDR2 is ANQGSEA. V dropped 5 bases and J dropped 3 bases, with 4 bases sitting between them. Specimen: PBMCs, collected after 12 months of ibrutinib treatment. The V call is TRBV29-1, the J call TRBJ1-1; D ambiguous. This TCR was recovered from a human donor with chronic lymphocytic leukemia. The CDR3 DNA reads as TGCAGCGTTTTGGACACTGAAGCTTTCTTT. It yields the protein CSVLDTEAFF. Full variable domain (outside the CDR3, taken from reference TRBV29-1 and TRBJ1-1): SAVISQKPSRDICQRGTSLTIQCQVDSQVTMMFWYRQQPGQSLTLIATANQGSEATYESGFVIDKFPISRPNLTFSTLTVSNMSPEDSSIYLCSVLDTEAFFGQGTRLTVV.